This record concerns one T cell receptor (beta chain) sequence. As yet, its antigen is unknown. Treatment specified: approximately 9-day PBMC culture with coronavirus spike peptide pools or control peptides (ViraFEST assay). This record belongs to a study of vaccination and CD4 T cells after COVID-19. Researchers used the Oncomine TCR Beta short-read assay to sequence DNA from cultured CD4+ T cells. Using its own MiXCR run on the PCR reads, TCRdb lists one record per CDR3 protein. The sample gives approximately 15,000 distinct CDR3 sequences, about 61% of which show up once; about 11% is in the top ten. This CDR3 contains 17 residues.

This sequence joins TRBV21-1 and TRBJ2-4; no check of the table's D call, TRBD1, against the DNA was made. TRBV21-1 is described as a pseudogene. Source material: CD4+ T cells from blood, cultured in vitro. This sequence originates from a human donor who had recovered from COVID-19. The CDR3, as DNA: TGTGCCAGCAGCCGCTTAAGCCCGTCCCGAGCCAAAAACATTCAGTACTTC. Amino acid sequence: CASSRLSPSRAKNIQYF.